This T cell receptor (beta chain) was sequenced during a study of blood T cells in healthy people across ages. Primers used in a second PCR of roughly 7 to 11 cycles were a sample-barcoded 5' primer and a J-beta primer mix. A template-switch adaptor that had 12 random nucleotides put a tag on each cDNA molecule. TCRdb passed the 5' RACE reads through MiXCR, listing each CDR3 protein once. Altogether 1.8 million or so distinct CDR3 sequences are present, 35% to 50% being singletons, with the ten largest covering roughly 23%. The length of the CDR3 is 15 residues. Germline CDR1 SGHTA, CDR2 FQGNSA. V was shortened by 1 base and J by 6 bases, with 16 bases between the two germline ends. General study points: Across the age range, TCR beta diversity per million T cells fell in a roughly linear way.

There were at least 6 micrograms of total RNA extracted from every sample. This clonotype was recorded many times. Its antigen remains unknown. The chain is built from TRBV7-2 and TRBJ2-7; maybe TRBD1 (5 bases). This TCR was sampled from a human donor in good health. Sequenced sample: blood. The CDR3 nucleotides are TGTGCCAGCAGCTTAGGAAATAGGGGATGGGGCGAGCAGTACTTC. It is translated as CASSLGNRGWGEQYF.